These 15 T cell receptor beta chains share one sample of origin, sequenced in a study of OX40 agonist ivuxolimab in advanced cancers. The table came from immunoSEQ multiplex PCR; TCRdb's copy has only in-frame clones and leaves some out. Of 25,000 or so clones listed, 83% are singletons. The sequences come from CD4+ or CD8+ T cells sorted from blood, collected in a trial of the OX40 agonist ivuxolimab. The receptors were gathered from an adult with an advanced solid tumor such as melanoma, head and neck, liver or kidney cancer.

The V and J genes are TRBV7-8 and TRBJ1-5; 9 bases are shared with TRBD1. Germline CDR1 SGHVS, CDR2 FQNEAQ. This CDR3 spans 15 amino acids. J was trimmed by 5 bases and V by 1 base; bases with no gene match: 3. CDR3 region: CASSLDGTGYQPQHF. The CDR3 DNA reads as TGTGCCAGCAGCTTAGACGGGACAGGGTATCAGCCCCAGCATTTT. The full variable domain, in which reference TRBV7-8 and TRBJ1-5 provide the parts outside the CDR3, is GAGVSQSPRYKVAKRGQDVALRCDPISGHVSLFWYQQALGQGPEFLTYFQNEAQLDKSGLPSDRFFAERPEGSVSTLKIQRTQQEDSAVYLCASSLDGTGYQPQHFGDGTRLSIL.

This chain uses TRBV27 with TRBJ2-7, with a weak D call TRBD1 (6 bases). This CDR3 comprises 15 residues. Germline loops: CDR1 MNHEY, CDR2 SMNVEV (reference sequence). V lost 0 bases to trimming and J lost 9 bases, with 18 bases between them. This CDR3 is CASSLSQGHPAGQYF. In nucleotides, the CDR3 is TGTGCCAGCAGTTTATCCCAGGGACACCCCGCCGGGCAGTACTTC.

This chain connects TRBV19 to TRBJ2-1; perhaps TRBD2 as D (5 bases). CDR3 length: 17 residues. V lost 6 bases and J lost 0, with 18 bases in between. Germline loops: CDR1 LNHDA, CDR2 SQIVND (reference sequence). CDR3 nucleotide sequence: TGTGCCAGTAGCTTTGGCCCTAGCTTTAGCTCCTACAATGAGCAGTTCTTC. Translated: CASSFGPSFSSYNEQFF.

The rearrangement links TRBV6-5 to TRBJ1-1; no definite D call. This CDR3 comprises 13 residues. V lost 3 bases, J lost 0 bases, and 5 bases lay in between. Germline assignment: CDR1 MNHEY and CDR2 SVGAGI. The CDR3 here is CASSYTVNTEAFF. The CDR3 DNA is TGTGCCAGCAGTTATACGGTGAACACTGAAGCTTTCTTT.

The DNA of the CDR3 is TGTGCCAGCAGCCAAGATTGGGACGAGCAGTACTTC. It translates to CASSQDWDEQYF. The V call is TRBV13, the J call TRBJ2-7, with D unclear. The CDR3 length is 12 residues. V was pared by 5 bases and J by 5 bases, with 10 bases between. Germline V gene data show CDR1 as PRHDT and CDR2 as FYEKMQ (reference sequence).

V is TRBV11-1 and J is TRBJ1-6, with TRBD1 as a possible D gene (6 bases). Germline lookup yields CDR1 SGHAT and CDR2 FQDESV (reference sequence). The CDR3 totals 13 residues. V lost 5 bases to trimming and J lost 9 bases, with 11 bases between them. The CDR3: CASSPEGGSPLHF. The CDR3 bases are TGTGCCAGCAGCCCCGAGGGGGGTTCACCCCTCCACTTT.

The V and J genes are TRBV27 and TRBJ1-1; D remains ambiguous. Between the trimmed V and J ends, which lost 8 bases and 2 bases, there was a span of 6 bases. This CDR3 spans 11 amino acids. Germline V gene sequence: CDR1 MNHEY, CDR2 SMNVEV (reference sequence). CDR3 residues: CASLDNTEAFF. The CDR3 coding sequence is TGTGCCAGCCTTGATAACACTGAAGCTTTCTTT.

This clone came up once. The rearrangement joins TRBV11-2 to TRBJ2-7; D not resolved. Germline V gene data show CDR1 as SGHAT and CDR2 as FQNNGV. The CDR3 length is 13 residues. Trimming pared 1 base from V and 4 bases from J, leaving 8 bases between. The CDR3 spells CASSLGRLYEQYF. DNA of the CDR3: TGTGCCAGCAGCTTAGGCCGGCTTTACGAGCAGTACTTC.

The chain uses TRBV19 and TRBJ1-5, with 8 positions matching TRBD1. The CDR3 totals 18 residues. Trimming at V came to 1 base and at J to 2 bases, leaving 10 bases not matched to a gene. The germline gives CDR1 LNHDA, CDR2 SQIVND (reference sequence). CDR3 in amino acids: CASSIGDRGGLGNQPQHF. The CDR3 DNA reads as TGTGCCAGTAGTATAGGCGACAGGGGTGGTTTGGGCAATCAGCCCCAGCATTTT.

The chain uses TRBV5-4 and TRBJ2-7; 10 nucleotides align to TRBD1. Losses at the gene ends were 4 bases for V and 1 base for J; bases not matched to a gene: 5. The CDR3 runs 15 residues. CDR1 is SGHNT and CDR2 is YYREEE in the germline V gene (reference sequence). The CDR3 region has the DNA TGTGCCAGCAGCCGTCCGGGACAGGGGTCCTACGAGCAGTACTTC. Its protein is CASSRPGQGSYEQYF.

The chain couples TRBV30 to TRBJ2-7, with 7 bases aligning to TRBD1. The V gene end was trimmed by 3 bases and the J gene end by 6 bases; junction bases not matched to a gene: 8. This CDR3 spans 13 amino acids. In germline, CDR1 is GTSNPN, CDR2 SVGIG (reference sequence). This CDR3 is CAWSEQGLGEQYF. The CDR3 nucleotides are TGTGCCTGGAGCGAACAGGGGTTGGGCGAGCAGTACTTC.

The chain couples TRBV7-9 to TRBJ2-7; tentatively, D is TRBD1 (6 bases). The ends were cut back, 1 base at V and 2 bases at J, with 15 bases in the middle. The CDR3 loop spans 16 amino acids. Germline CDR1 SEHNR, CDR2 FQNEAQ (reference sequence). This CDR3 reads CASSLVFGTHAYEQYF. CDR3 in DNA: TGTGCCAGCAGCTTAGTTTTTGGGACACACGCCTACGAGCAGTACTTC.

This clone was detected a few times. The chain has TRBV4-1 and TRBJ1-3, with TRBD1 identical over 7 bases. J was trimmed by 0 bases and V by 3 bases; bases with no gene match: 5. This CDR3 region has 16 residues. The germline V gene encodes CDR1 MGHRA and CDR2 YSYEKL. The CDR3 loop reads CASSQDRFFSGNTIYF. The DNA of the CDR3 is TGCGCCAGCAGCCAGGACAGGTTCTTCTCTGGAAACACCATATATTTT.

In its sample, this clone ranks as medium-sized. The rearrangement uses TRBV2 and TRBJ2-5; D gene uncertain. From germline, CDR1 is SNHLY and CDR2 FYNNEI. With 3 bases removed from V and 3 bases from J, the gap between germline ends came to 17 bases. The CDR3 runs 16 residues. CDR3 sequence: CASSELWARAKETQYF. DNA of the CDR3: TGTGCCAGCAGTGAGCTTTGGGCCCGAGCTAAAGAGACCCAGTACTTC.

The chain recombines TRBV4-2 with TRBJ1-1, with unresolved D. Trimming shortened V by 2 bases and J by 3 bases, and 10 bases separated the two germline ends. The germline CDR1 and CDR2 sequences are LGHNA and YNFKEQ. The length of the CDR3 is 14 residues. The CDR3 coding sequence is TGTGCCAGCAGCCAAACCATTGGGGACACTGAAGCTTTCTTT. Its translation is CASSQTIGDTEAFF.